The clone carrying this T cell receptor (beta chain) has just a few counts. Its target is unknown. V trimming: 3 bases; J trimming: 5 bases; junction bases outside the gene matches: 8. Per germline, CDR1 SGDLS and CDR2 YYNGEE. The CDR3 is made up of 17 amino acids. TCRdb's table, derived via immunoSEQ multiplex PCR, lists solely in-frame clones and lacks some. The sample holds around 45,000 clones, 77% seen once. These data are taken from a study of OX40 agonist ivuxolimab in advanced cancers. Overall study: Earlier treatment with anti-PD-1, anti-PD-L1 or anti-CTLA-4 was permitted, and roughly 40% had received some.

General study points: Expanded clones tended on average to be more numerous among CD8+ T cells than CD4+.

The J gene is TRBJ2-2, the V gene TRBV9, with 12 bases lining up with TRBD2. This specimen was CD4+ or CD8+ T cells sorted from blood, taken in a trial of the OX40 agonist ivuxolimab. This clonotype was sampled from an adult with an advanced solid tumor such as melanoma, head and neck, liver or kidney cancer. The CDR3 coding sequence is TGTGCCAGCAGCGGGCTAGCGGGAGGGCCGCGTACCGGGGAGCTGTTTTTT. Its translation is CASSGLAGGPRTGELFF. Complete variable domain (other parts from reference TRBV9 and TRBJ2-2): DSGVTQTPKHLITATGQRVTLRCSPRSGDLSVYWYQQSLDQGLQFLIQYYNGEERAKGNILERFSAQQFPDLHSELNLSSLELGDSALYFCASSGLAGGPRTGELFFGEGSRLTVL.